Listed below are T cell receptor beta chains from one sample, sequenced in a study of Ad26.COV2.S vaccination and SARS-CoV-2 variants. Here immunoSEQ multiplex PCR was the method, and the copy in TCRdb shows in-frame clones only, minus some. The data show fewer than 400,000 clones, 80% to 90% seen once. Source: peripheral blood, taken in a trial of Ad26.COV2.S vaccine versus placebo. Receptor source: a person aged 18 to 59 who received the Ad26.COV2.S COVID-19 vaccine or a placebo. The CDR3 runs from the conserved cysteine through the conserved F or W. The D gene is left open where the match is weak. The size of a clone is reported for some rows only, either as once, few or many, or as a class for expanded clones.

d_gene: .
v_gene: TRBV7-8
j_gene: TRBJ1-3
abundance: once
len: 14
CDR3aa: CASSLAGPGNTIYF

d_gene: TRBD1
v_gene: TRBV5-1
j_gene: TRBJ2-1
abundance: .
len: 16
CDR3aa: CASSPWPGTGINEQFF

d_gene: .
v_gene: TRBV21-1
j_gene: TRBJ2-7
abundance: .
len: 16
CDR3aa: CASSKYASILSYEQYF

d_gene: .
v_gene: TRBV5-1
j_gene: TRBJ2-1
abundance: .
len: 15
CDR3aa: CASSFAGITYNEQFF

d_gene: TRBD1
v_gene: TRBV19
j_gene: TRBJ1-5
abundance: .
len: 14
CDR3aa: CASNTGQHNQPQHF

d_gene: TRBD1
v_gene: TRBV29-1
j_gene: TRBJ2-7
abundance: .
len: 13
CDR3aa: CSVEAGTAYGQYF

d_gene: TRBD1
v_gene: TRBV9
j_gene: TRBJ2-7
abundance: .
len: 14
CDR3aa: CASSVGTGAYEQYF

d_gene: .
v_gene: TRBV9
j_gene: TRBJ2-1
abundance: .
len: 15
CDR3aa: CASRSDGGSYNEQFF

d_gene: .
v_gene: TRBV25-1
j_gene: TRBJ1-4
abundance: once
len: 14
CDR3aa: CASSDPRSIGKLFF

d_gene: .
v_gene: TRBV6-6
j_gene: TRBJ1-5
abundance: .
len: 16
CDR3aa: CASSYFSTGSNQPQHF

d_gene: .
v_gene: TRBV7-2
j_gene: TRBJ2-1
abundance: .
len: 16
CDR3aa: CASSLVLGRVYNEQFF

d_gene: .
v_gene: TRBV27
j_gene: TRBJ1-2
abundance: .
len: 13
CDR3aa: CASSSTGTYGYTF

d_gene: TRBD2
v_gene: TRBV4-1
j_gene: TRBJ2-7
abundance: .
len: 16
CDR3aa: CASSQTVGGSPYEQYF

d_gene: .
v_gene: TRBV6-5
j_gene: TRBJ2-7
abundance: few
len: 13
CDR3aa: CASRRSFFYEQYF

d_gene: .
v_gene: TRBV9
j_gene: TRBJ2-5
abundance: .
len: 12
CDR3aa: CASSQNGETQYF

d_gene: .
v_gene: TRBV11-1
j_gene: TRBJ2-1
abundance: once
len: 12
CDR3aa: CASSLEYNEQFF

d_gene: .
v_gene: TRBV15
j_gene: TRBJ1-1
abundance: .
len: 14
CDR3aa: CATSRDRVNTEAFF

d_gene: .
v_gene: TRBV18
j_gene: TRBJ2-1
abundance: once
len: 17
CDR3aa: CASSPLHGGTYPNEQFF

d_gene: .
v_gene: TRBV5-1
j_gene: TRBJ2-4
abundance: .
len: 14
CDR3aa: CASSLWVGDNIQYF

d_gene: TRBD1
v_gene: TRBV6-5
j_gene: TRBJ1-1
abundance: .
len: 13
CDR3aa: CATSTGSSGEAFF

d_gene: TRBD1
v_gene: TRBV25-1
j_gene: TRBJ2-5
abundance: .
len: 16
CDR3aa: CASSGSSGTGSETQYF

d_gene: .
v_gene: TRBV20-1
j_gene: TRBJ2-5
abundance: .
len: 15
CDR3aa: CSVSPRRTVQETQYF

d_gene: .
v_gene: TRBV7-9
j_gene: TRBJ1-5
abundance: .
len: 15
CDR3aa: CASSFGDGTSQPQHF

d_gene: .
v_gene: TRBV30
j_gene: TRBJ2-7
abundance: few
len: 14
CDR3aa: CAWSLETGPYEQYF

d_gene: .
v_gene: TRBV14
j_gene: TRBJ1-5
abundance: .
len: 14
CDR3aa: CASSQTGLNQPQHF

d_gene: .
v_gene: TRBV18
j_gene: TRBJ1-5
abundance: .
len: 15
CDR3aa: CASSTVGQSNQPQHF

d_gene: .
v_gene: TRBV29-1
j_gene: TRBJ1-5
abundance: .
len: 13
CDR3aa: CSVKPGPNQPQHF

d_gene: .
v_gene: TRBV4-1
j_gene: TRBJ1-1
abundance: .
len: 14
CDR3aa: CASSQASAGTEAFF

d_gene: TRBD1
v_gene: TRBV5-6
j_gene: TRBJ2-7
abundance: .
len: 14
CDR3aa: CASSLPGQRHEQYF

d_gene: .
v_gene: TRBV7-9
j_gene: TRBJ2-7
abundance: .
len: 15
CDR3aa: CASSRTNRVSYEQYF

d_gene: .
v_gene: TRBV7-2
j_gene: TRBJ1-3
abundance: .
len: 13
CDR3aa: CASGRPSGNTIYF

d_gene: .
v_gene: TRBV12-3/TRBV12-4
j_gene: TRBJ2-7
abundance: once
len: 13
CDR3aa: CASSFGGPYEQYF

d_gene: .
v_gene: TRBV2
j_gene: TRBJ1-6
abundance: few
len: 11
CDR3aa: CASRSGPPLHF

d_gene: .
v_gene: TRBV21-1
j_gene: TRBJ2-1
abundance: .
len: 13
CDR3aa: CASSKWTCNEQFF

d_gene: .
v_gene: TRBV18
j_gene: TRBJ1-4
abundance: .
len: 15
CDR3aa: CASSSLVATNEKLFF

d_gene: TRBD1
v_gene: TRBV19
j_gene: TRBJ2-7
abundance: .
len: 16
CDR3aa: CASSNEATGMTYEQYF

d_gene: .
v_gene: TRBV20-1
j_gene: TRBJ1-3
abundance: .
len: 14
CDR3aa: CSASRSPGRNTIYF

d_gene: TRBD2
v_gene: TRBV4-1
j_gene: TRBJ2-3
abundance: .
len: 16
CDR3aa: CASSQEWGSGGDTQYF

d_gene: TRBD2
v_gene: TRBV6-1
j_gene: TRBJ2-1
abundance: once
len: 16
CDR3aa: CASSDLGLAGSNEQFF

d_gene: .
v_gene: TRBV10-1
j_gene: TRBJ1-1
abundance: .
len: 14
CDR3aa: CASSGGNKIAEAFF

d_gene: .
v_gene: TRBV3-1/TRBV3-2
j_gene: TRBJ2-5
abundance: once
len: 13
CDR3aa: CASSQAVQETQYF

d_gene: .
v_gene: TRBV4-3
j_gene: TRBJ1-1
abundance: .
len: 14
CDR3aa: CASSQADANTEAFF

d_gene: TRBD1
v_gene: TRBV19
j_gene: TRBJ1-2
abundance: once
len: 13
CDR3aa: CASRRDRNYGYTF

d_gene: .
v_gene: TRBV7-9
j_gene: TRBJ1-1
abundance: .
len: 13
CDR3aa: CASSLGGGTEAFF

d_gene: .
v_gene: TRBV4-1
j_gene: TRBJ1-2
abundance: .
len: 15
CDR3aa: CASSHPVEGSYGYTF

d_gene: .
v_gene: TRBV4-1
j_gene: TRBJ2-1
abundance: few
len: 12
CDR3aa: CASSQGTHEQFF

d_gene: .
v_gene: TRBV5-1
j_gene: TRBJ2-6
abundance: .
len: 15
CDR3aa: CASSSDTSGANVLTF

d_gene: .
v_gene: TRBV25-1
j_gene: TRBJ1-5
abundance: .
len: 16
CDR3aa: CASSVRATWGNQPQHF

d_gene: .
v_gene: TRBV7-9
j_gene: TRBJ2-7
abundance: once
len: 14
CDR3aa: CASSSPTASYEQYF

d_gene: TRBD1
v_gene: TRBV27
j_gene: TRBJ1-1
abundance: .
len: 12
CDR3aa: CASSFGQGEAFF

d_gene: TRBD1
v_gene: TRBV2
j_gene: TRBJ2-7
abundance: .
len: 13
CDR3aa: CASNRDRGDEQYF